A selection of T cell receptor beta chains follows, all from one sample in a study of blood T cell repertoires in COVID-19. Data came from immunoSEQ multiplex PCR; TCRdb stores just in-frame clones and leaves some out. Among about 100,000 clones, around 92% were seen once, and the ten largest hold 5.7%. Sequences were obtained from peripheral blood. The receptors here all came from a man between 50 and 59 years old with active COVID-19. Each CDR3 is given with its conserved first and last residue. The D gene is left open where the match is weak. Clone size is not always given. Where it is, it says once, few, many or a class for expanded clones.

d_call: .
v_call: TRBV11-2
j_call: TRBJ1-1
clone_size: once
cdr3_nt: TGTGCCAGCAGCTTAGAGTCCGGGTCAGCAGCTTTCTTT
cdr3_aa: CASSLESGSAAFF

d_call: .
v_call: TRBV7-9
j_call: TRBJ1-2
clone_size: .
cdr3_nt: TGTGCCAGCAGCCCGCAGACGGGGGAGGGCTACACCTTC
cdr3_aa: CASSPQTGEGYTF

d_call: TRBD2
v_call: TRBV9
j_call: TRBJ2-1
clone_size: .
cdr3_nt: TGTGCCAGCAGCGTTACCAGGACTAGCGGGAGGAATGAGCAGTTCTTC
cdr3_aa: CASSVTRTSGRNEQFF

d_call: TRBD1
v_call: TRBV7-9
j_call: TRBJ1-1
clone_size: .
cdr3_nt: TGTGCCAGCAGCTTTTTTGGGACAGCGAACACTGAAGCTTTCTTT
cdr3_aa: CASSFFGTANTEAFF

d_call: .
v_call: TRBV11-2
j_call: TRBJ2-3
clone_size: .
cdr3_nt: TGTGCCAGCAGCTTAGAGAGGTCAGATACGCAGTATTTT
cdr3_aa: CASSLERSDTQYF

d_call: TRBD2
v_call: TRBV9
j_call: TRBJ2-3
clone_size: once
cdr3_nt: TGTGCCAGCAGCGCAAGTCTCGGAACTAGCGGACCCACAGATACGCAGTATTTT
cdr3_aa: CASSASLGTSGPTDTQYF

d_call: .
v_call: TRBV18
j_call: TRBJ2-7
clone_size: .
cdr3_nt: TGTGCCAGCTCACGATTGACCGGGACATTCTACGAGCAGTACTTC
cdr3_aa: CASSRLTGTFYEQYF

d_call: .
v_call: TRBV18
j_call: TRBJ2-7
clone_size: .
cdr3_nt: TGTGCCAGCTCTAATACAGATACCTACGAGCAGTACTTC
cdr3_aa: CASSNTDTYEQYF

d_call: .
v_call: TRBV28
j_call: TRBJ2-7
clone_size: .
cdr3_nt: TGTGCCAGCACCACGCCGGGACACCGACCCGAGCAGTACTTC
cdr3_aa: CASTTPGHRPEQYF

d_call: TRBD1
v_call: TRBV4-2
j_call: TRBJ1-2
clone_size: .
cdr3_nt: TGTGCCAGCAGCCAAGTGGGGACAGGGTATTTCTACACCTTC
cdr3_aa: CASSQVGTGYFYTF

d_call: .
v_call: TRBV6-1
j_call: TRBJ1-5
clone_size: .
cdr3_nt: TGTGCCAGCAGTGAAGTAGCCGCTTCCCAGCCCCAGCATTTT
cdr3_aa: CASSEVAASQPQHF

d_call: .
v_call: TRBV5-1
j_call: TRBJ2-3
clone_size: .
cdr3_nt: TGCGCCAGCAGCTTGGACGGAGGAAGCACAGATACGCAGTATTTT
cdr3_aa: CASSLDGGSTDTQYF

d_call: TRBD2
v_call: TRBV7-6
j_call: TRBJ2-3
clone_size: .
cdr3_nt: TGTGCCAGCAGCCCTAGGACTAGCGGAAGCACAGATACGCAGTATTTT
cdr3_aa: CASSPRTSGSTDTQYF

d_call: TRBD1
v_call: TRBV28
j_call: TRBJ1-6
clone_size: .
cdr3_nt: TGTGCCAGCAGAGACAGGGCTGTCTCACCCCTCCACTTT
cdr3_aa: CASRDRAVSPLHF

d_call: .
v_call: TRBV10-3
j_call: TRBJ2-3
clone_size: once
cdr3_nt: TGTGCCATCAGTGAGTCGCAGCGGGCCGGCACAGATACGCAGTATTTT
cdr3_aa: CAISESQRAGTDTQYF

d_call: .
v_call: TRBV21-1
j_call: TRBJ1-2
clone_size: once
cdr3_nt: TGTGCCAGCAGCGACGAGGACAGGGGGCGCTGCTATGGCTACACCTTC
cdr3_aa: CASSDEDRGRCYGYTF

d_call: .
v_call: TRBV7-9
j_call: TRBJ1-6
clone_size: .
cdr3_nt: TGTGCCAGCAGCTTTGGTTCTCCTCGTAGTAATTCACCCCTCCACTTT
cdr3_aa: CASSFGSPRSNSPLHF

d_call: TRBD2
v_call: TRBV7-2
j_call: TRBJ2-1
clone_size: .
cdr3_nt: TGTGCCAGCAGCTTCGGCGGGAGCTTCCCAAACAATGAGCAGTTCTTC
cdr3_aa: CASSFGGSFPNNEQFF

d_call: TRBD1
v_call: TRBV6-5
j_call: TRBJ1-2
clone_size: .
cdr3_nt: TGTGCCAGCAGACTAGACAGGGCGGGTGGCTACACCTTC
cdr3_aa: CASRLDRAGGYTF

d_call: .
v_call: TRBV9
j_call: TRBJ1-1
clone_size: .
cdr3_nt: TGTGCCAGCAGCGCCTCGGAGAATTTGAACACTGAAGCTTTCTTT
cdr3_aa: CASSASENLNTEAFF

d_call: .
v_call: TRBV3-1/TRBV3-2
j_call: TRBJ2-1
clone_size: .
cdr3_nt: TGTGCCAGCAGCCAGTCAACTGGGCGGGGCTCCTACAATGAGCAGTTCTTC
cdr3_aa: CASSQSTGRGSYNEQFF

d_call: .
v_call: TRBV11-2
j_call: TRBJ2-4
clone_size: .
cdr3_nt: TGTGCCAGCAGCTCCACAGACCCAGACATTCAGTACTTC
cdr3_aa: CASSSTDPDIQYF

d_call: .
v_call: TRBV13
j_call: TRBJ2-7
clone_size: .
cdr3_nt: TGTGCCAGCAGGCCCAGGGTTACTCCCACCTACGAGCAGTACTTC
cdr3_aa: CASRPRVTPTYEQYF

d_call: .
v_call: TRBV6-5
j_call: TRBJ2-1
clone_size: .
cdr3_nt: TGTGCCAGCAGCCTCGCCAGGGTATCTGAGCAGTTCTTC
cdr3_aa: CASSLARVSEQFF

d_call: .
v_call: TRBV18
j_call: TRBJ2-5
clone_size: .
cdr3_nt: TGTGCCAGCTCACCACCCCCTAACGGGGAGACCCAGTACTTC
cdr3_aa: CASSPPPNGETQYF

d_call: .
v_call: TRBV5-1
j_call: TRBJ2-7
clone_size: .
cdr3_nt: TGCGCCAGCAGCTTGGTCGGAGGCGACTCCTACGAGCAGTACTTC
cdr3_aa: CASSLVGGDSYEQYF

d_call: .
v_call: TRBV5-1
j_call: TRBJ1-1
clone_size: .
cdr3_nt: TGCGCCAGCAGCTTGGCTGGGGGCCGGAACACTGAAGCTTTCTTT
cdr3_aa: CASSLAGGRNTEAFF

d_call: .
v_call: TRBV2
j_call: TRBJ1-2
clone_size: .
cdr3_nt: TGTGCCAGCAGTGAAAACGGAGTCTATGGCTACACCTTC
cdr3_aa: CASSENGVYGYTF

d_call: TRBD2
v_call: TRBV25-1
j_call: TRBJ2-7
clone_size: .
cdr3_nt: TGTGCCAGCAGTGAGCGGGAGCTCTACGAGCAGTACTTC
cdr3_aa: CASSERELYEQYF

d_call: .
v_call: TRBV7-9
j_call: TRBJ1-3
clone_size: .
cdr3_nt: TGTGCCAGCAGCTTATCAGGGGCCGGAAACACCATATATTTT
cdr3_aa: CASSLSGAGNTIYF

d_call: TRBD1
v_call: TRBV7-9
j_call: TRBJ2-1
clone_size: .
cdr3_nt: TGTGCCAGCAGCCGCCAAACGGGACAGGGAGACAATGAGCAGTTCTTC
cdr3_aa: CASSRQTGQGDNEQFF

d_call: .
v_call: TRBV4-1
j_call: TRBJ1-5
clone_size: .
cdr3_nt: TGCGCCAGCAGCCAAGGGGGAGCTAATCAGCCCCAGCATTTT
cdr3_aa: CASSQGGANQPQHF

d_call: TRBD2
v_call: TRBV15
j_call: TRBJ2-7
clone_size: .
cdr3_nt: TGTGCCACCAGCAGGGACCTAGCGGCCTACGAGCAGTACTTC
cdr3_aa: CATSRDLAAYEQYF

d_call: TRBD1
v_call: TRBV5-4
j_call: TRBJ1-3
clone_size: .
cdr3_nt: TGTGCCAGCAGCTTGGACAGGGGTACTGGAAACACCATATATTTT
cdr3_aa: CASSLDRGTGNTIYF

d_call: .
v_call: TRBV6-5
j_call: TRBJ1-3
clone_size: .
cdr3_nt: TGTGCCAGCAGCACTGAAAACACCATATATTTT
cdr3_aa: CASSTENTIYF

d_call: .
v_call: TRBV5-5
j_call: TRBJ2-5
clone_size: .
cdr3_nt: TGTGCCAGCAGCTTGGCCATGTCCAGGGAGACCCAGTACTTC
cdr3_aa: CASSLAMSRETQYF

d_call: TRBD1
v_call: TRBV7-2
j_call: TRBJ1-2
clone_size: .
cdr3_nt: TGTGCCAGCAGCTTGGGACAGAACTATGGCTACACCTTC
cdr3_aa: CASSLGQNYGYTF

d_call: .
v_call: TRBV9
j_call: TRBJ1-1
clone_size: .
cdr3_nt: TGTGCCAGCAGCGGAGGCGCGGTGAACACTGAAGCTTTCTTT
cdr3_aa: CASSGGAVNTEAFF

d_call: TRBD1
v_call: TRBV9
j_call: TRBJ2-3
clone_size: .
cdr3_nt: TGTGCCAGCAGCGCTCACACGGGACAGGGAACAGATACGCAGTATTTT
cdr3_aa: CASSAHTGQGTDTQYF

d_call: TRBD2
v_call: TRBV29-1
j_call: TRBJ2-7
clone_size: .
cdr3_nt: TGCAGCGTTGAGCTAGCGGAGGGCTACGAGCAGTACTTC
cdr3_aa: CSVELAEGYEQYF

d_call: TRBD2
v_call: TRBV29-1
j_call: TRBJ2-3
clone_size: .
cdr3_nt: TGCAGCGTTGACCGGACTAGAGGCACAGATACGCAGTATTTT
cdr3_aa: CSVDRTRGTDTQYF

d_call: TRBD2
v_call: TRBV11-3
j_call: TRBJ2-1
clone_size: .
cdr3_nt: TGTGCCAGCAGCTTGGGACTAGCCAATGAGCAGTTCTTC
cdr3_aa: CASSLGLANEQFF

d_call: .
v_call: TRBV7-9
j_call: TRBJ2-7
clone_size: .
cdr3_nt: TGTGCCAGCAGCCATTCGGACAGCTACGAGCAGTACTTC
cdr3_aa: CASSHSDSYEQYF

d_call: .
v_call: TRBV30
j_call: TRBJ2-3
clone_size: .
cdr3_nt: TGTGCCTGGAAGAGGGATACAGATACGCAGTATTTT
cdr3_aa: CAWKRDTDTQYF

d_call: .
v_call: TRBV10-2
j_call: TRBJ2-7
clone_size: once
cdr3_nt: TGCGCCAGCAGCCCTAGCTACGAGCAGTACTTC
cdr3_aa: CASSPSYEQYF